This TCR beta chain was retrieved from a study of T cell changes during pregnancy in multiple sclerosis. Germline loops: CDR1 SGHNT, CDR2 YYREEE (reference sequence). Germline trimming cut 4 bases from V and 4 bases from J; bases unmatched to any gene: 6. The CDR3 covers 15 residues. Sequencing was performed with immunoSEQ multiplex PCR; in TCRdb, only in-frame clones are kept and a portion is missing. The sample includes roughly 74,000 clones, less than 90% seen only once; the top ten take approximately 3.4%. This clone showed up just a few times. The chain recombines TRBV5-4 with TRBJ2-2, with 8 bases identical to TRBD2. This TCR came from a female donor with multiple sclerosis, enrolled in a pregnancy study. Sequencing was performed on peripheral blood, taken before pregnancy. The CDR3 here is CASSQTSGFTGELFF. CDR3 sequence (DNA): TGTGCCAGCAGCCAAACTAGCGGCTTCACCGGGGAGCTGTTTTTT.